The source of this TCR beta chain is a study of tumor and adjacent non-tumor tissue in lung cancer. Background on the study: Each sample yielded 4 million to 5 million productive TCRbeta reads on average.

A modified ARM-PCR protocol with three rounds of nested PCR amplified TCRbeta. TCRdb recomputed calls from the multiplex PCR reads with MiXCR, one row per CDR3 protein. The sample lists about 68,000 distinct CDR3 sequences, 55% to 75% seen once, with 20% to 25% in the top ten. This clonotype was counted many times. V trimming: 5 bases; J trimming: 4 bases; junction bases outside the gene matches: 4. CDR1 is SEHNR, CDR2 FQNEAQ, per germline (reference sequence). This CDR3 has 13 residues. RNA was extracted from bulk tissue without any cell sorting. This TCR derives from a man aged 50 or older with non-small cell lung cancer. The chain links TRBV7-9 to TRBJ1-2; 7 nucleotides agree with TRBD1. Material for sequencing was lung tumor tissue. The CDR3 is CASSTGQPYGYTF. CDR3 in DNA: TGTGCCAGCAGCACGGGACAGCCCTATGGCTACACCTTC.